The 11 T cell receptor beta chains below come from one sample, sequenced in a study of blood T cell repertoires in COVID-19. The assay was immunoSEQ multiplex PCR, and TCRdb's table has in-frame clones only and misses some. The data show approximately 66,000 clones, with around 89% seen just once and approximately 8.8% held by the top ten. Sequencing was done on a sample of peripheral blood. The receptor source for this set is a human donor with active COVID-19. The donor label of this sample is uncertain.

The chain joins TRBV19 to TRBJ2-3; D is perhaps TRBD1 (6 bases). The V gene's germline CDR1 is LNHDA and CDR2 SQIVND (reference sequence). V gave up 4 bases and J gave up 4 bases, with 21 bases separating them. The CDR3 extends over 17 amino acids. CDR3 in amino acids: CASSRDKVFKRADTQYF. Written as DNA, the CDR3 is TGTGCCAGTAGTAGGGACAAGGTATTCAAGAGGGCAGATACGCAGTATTTT.

The DNA of the CDR3 is TGCGCCAGAAGACAGACCTATAATTCACCCCTCCACTTT. Amino acids: CARRQTYNSPLHF. J is TRBJ1-6 and V is TRBV5-1; TRBD1 is a possible D gene (5 bases). Germline assignment: CDR1 SGHRS and CDR2 YFSETQ. The CDR3 length is 13 residues. V gave up 8 bases and J gave up 2 bases, with 8 bases separating them. Using reference TRBV5-1 and TRBJ1-6 for the parts outside the CDR3, the full variable domain is KAGVTQTPRYLIKTRGQQVTLSCSPISGHRSVSWYQQTPGQGLQFLFEYFSETQRNKGNFPGRFSGRQFSNSRSEMNVSTLELGDSALYLCARRQTYNSPLHFGNGTRLTVT.

The chain uses TRBV28 and TRBJ2-3; 8 nucleotides match TRBD2. This CDR3 comprises 16 residues. Trimming took 1 base from V and 5 from J; bases not matched to a gene: 8. Germline V gene sequence: CDR1 MDHEN, CDR2 SYDVKM. CDR3 nucleotides: TGTGCCAGCAGTTTATCACCCCGGGAGGGGGAAGATACGCAGTATTTT. Translating gives CASSLSPREGEDTQYF.

The chain links TRBV28 to TRBJ2-2; no clear D. The germline V and J ends were trimmed by 2 bases and 3 bases, with 7 bases remaining between them. CDR3 size: 14 residues. CDR1 MDHEN and CDR2 SYDVKM come from the germline V gene. The DNA for the CDR3 is TGTGCCAGCAGTTTAAGTCGGTACACCGGGGAGCTGTTTTTT. It translates to CASSLSRYTGELFF. Combining the CDR3 with reference TRBV28 and TRBJ2-2 gives the whole variable domain DVKVTQSSRYLVKRTGEKVFLECVQDMDHENMFWYRQDPGLGLRLIYFSYDVKMKEKGDIPEGYSVSREKKERFSLILESASTNQTSMYLCASSLSRYTGELFFGEGSRLTVL.

This chain uses TRBV19 with TRBJ1-1; 7 bases line up with TRBD1. Germline values: CDR1 LNHDA, CDR2 SQIVND (reference sequence). With 4 bases clipped from V and 4 bases from J, the junction kept 3 bases outside the gene matches. The CDR3 loop spans 13 amino acids. CDR3 sequence: CASSTGQVTEAFF. The CDR3 region has the DNA TGTGCCAGTAGTACAGGACAGGTCACTGAAGCTTTCTTT. The entire variable domain, with the rest obtained from reference TRBV19 and TRBJ1-1, is as follows: DGGITQSPKYLFRKEGQNVTLSCEQNLNHDAMYWYRQDPGQGLRLIYYSQIVNDFQKGDIAEGYSVSREKKESFPLTVTSAQKNPTAFYLCASSTGQVTEAFFGQGTRLTVV.

The count of this clone is one. The chain employs TRBV27 and TRBJ1-1, with TRBD1 as a possible D gene (6 bases). V was trimmed by 5 bases and J by 1 base, leaving 8 bases between them. Germline V lookup: CDR1 MNHEY, CDR2 SMNVEV (reference sequence). The CDR3 is made up of 13 amino acids. CDR3 sequence reads: CASSKGQNTEAFF. The CDR3 nucleotides are TGTGCCAGCAGTAAGGGACAGAACACTGAAGCTTTCTTT.

V gene TRBV29-1 combines with J gene TRBJ1-4; D remains unclear. V gave up 7 bases and J gave up 0 bases, with 12 bases separating them. This CDR3 spans 14 amino acids. In germline, CDR1 is SQVTM, CDR2 ANQGSEA. The CDR3 DNA is TGCAGCGCGCTCCAGACTGCAACTAATGAAAAACTGTTTTTT. It is translated as CSALQTATNEKLFF. The full variable domain, rest sourced from reference TRBV29-1 and TRBJ1-4, is SAVISQKPSRDICQRGTSLTIQCQVDSQVTMMFWYRQQPGQSLTLIATANQGSEATYESGFVIDKFPISRPNLTFSTLTVSNMSPEDSSIYLCSALQTATNEKLFFGSGTQLSVL.

This chain uses TRBV6-2 or TRBV6-3 with TRBJ2-5; 7 bases match TRBD1. The germline V gene has CDR1 MNHEY and CDR2 SVGEGT. The CDR3 contains 16 residues. V trimming: 6 bases; J trimming: 4 bases; junction bases outside the gene matches: 14. The chain's CDR3 is CASSIETGQKGETQYF. CDR3 DNA: TGTGCCAGCAGCATCGAGACAGGGCAAAAGGGAGAGACCCAGTACTTC.

V is TRBV5-4 and J is TRBJ2-1; 8 nucleotides agree with TRBD2. The CDR3 covers 17 residues. Germline V lookup: CDR1 SGHNT, CDR2 YYREEE (reference sequence). Losses at the gene ends were 2 bases for V and 5 bases for J; bases not matched to a gene: 12. Here the CDR3 DNA reads TGTGCCAGCAGCTTTTCGCGTGCACGGGGGGGCAACAATGAGCAGTTCTTC. Translating it yields CASSFSRARGGNNEQFF.

J is TRBJ2-1 and V is TRBV19, with TRBD1 matching 7 bases. CDR1 LNHDA and CDR2 SQIVND come from the germline V gene (reference sequence). This CDR3 comprises 14 residues. V shed 1 base, J shed 3 bases, and the junction held 0 bases outside the gene matches. The CDR3: CASSIGTGYNEQFF. In nucleotides, the CDR3 is TGTGCCAGTAGTATAGGGACAGGCTACAATGAGCAGTTCTTC.

The rearrangement joins TRBV19 to TRBJ2-3; 9 nucleotides line up with TRBD1. The CDR3 runs 16 residues. V lost 2 bases, J lost 1 base, and 4 bases stayed unmatched. The V gene's germline CDR1 is LNHDA and CDR2 SQIVND (reference sequence). The CDR3 sequence is CASSIKRDRGTDTQYF. In DNA form, the CDR3 reads TGTGCCAGTAGTATAAAACGGGACAGGGGCACAGATACGCAGTATTTT. The whole variable domain, filled in from reference TRBV19 and TRBJ2-3, reads DGGITQSPKYLFRKEGQNVTLSCEQNLNHDAMYWYRQDPGQGLRLIYYSQIVNDFQKGDIAEGYSVSREKKESFPLTVTSAQKNPTAFYLCASSIKRDRGTDTQYFGPGTRLTVL.